These 5 T cell receptor beta chains originate from one sample sequenced in a study of STAT3 mutations in large granular lymphocyte leukemia. Study-level findings and limits: At least one immunodominant TCR beta clonotype appeared in every T-cell large granular lymphocyte leukemia patient.

These receptors' antigens are unknown. Produced via immunoSEQ multiplex PCR; TCRdb's table is partial and in-frame only. Of 950 to 1,100 clones in the sample, around 50% were seen once. The sample comprised PBMCs. The receptor set was obtained from a human donor with T large granular lymphocyte leukemia. Some clones in this sample may be carry-over from other donors' samples.

CDR3 nucleotides: TGTGCCTGGAGTCCCGACGGGAATCAGCCCCAGCATTTT. Protein product: CAWSPDGNQPQHF. The chain uses TRBV30 and TRBJ1-5; D is ambiguous. V lost 2 bases, J lost 4 bases, and 9 bases lay in between. Germline CDR1 reads GTSNPN; CDR2 reads SVGIG (reference sequence). CDR3 length: 13 amino acids.

This chain connects TRBV7-9 to TRBJ1-1, with TRBD1 as a possible D gene (5 bases). This CDR3 comprises 14 residues. Germline CDR1 reads SEHNR; CDR2 reads FQNEAQ (reference sequence). V lost 7 bases and J 1 base, leaving 13 bases between the germline ends. This CDR3 is CASMGPMRNTEAFF. Here the CDR3 DNA reads TGTGCCAGCATGGGGCCTATGAGGAACACTGAAGCTTTCTTT.

The gene calls are TRBV7-9 and TRBJ1-1; D unclear. Germline V gives CDR1 SEHNR, CDR2 FQNEAQ (reference sequence). Trimming left V 1 base short and J 11 bases short, with 11 bases between. The CDR3 is made up of 12 amino acids. CDR3 protein: CASSLDNQRAFF. CDR3 sequence (DNA): TGTGCCAGCAGCTTAGATAACCAAAGGGCTTTCTTT.

The gene calls are TRBV5-4 and TRBJ2-1; 10 bases fit TRBD2. CDR3 length: 14 residues. Germline lookup yields CDR1 SGHNT and CDR2 YYREEE (reference sequence). Losses at the gene ends were 3 bases for V and 7 bases for J; bases not matched to a gene: 4. CDR3 protein: CASSSKLAGNEQFF. CDR3 nucleotide sequence: TGTGCCAGCAGCTCGAAACTAGCGGGGAATGAGCAGTTCTTC.

The chain has TRBV4-3 and TRBJ2-1; 9 bases fit TRBD2. Germline V gene data show CDR1 as LGHNA and CDR2 as YSLEER. With V trimmed by 0 bases and J by 4 bases, 4 bases remained unmatched. CDR3 size: 16 residues. This CDR3 is CASSQDSSGGYNEQFF. CDR3 DNA sequence: TGCGCCAGCAGCCAAGATTCCAGCGGGGGGTACAATGAGCAGTTCTTC.